This T cell receptor (beta chain) derives from a study of blood T cell repertoires in COVID-19. Study context: Donors in the United States, Italy and Spain gave samples during acute or convalescent COVID-19. In each case, the material was cDNA or gDNA derived from T cells, B-cell-depleted T cells, or PBMCs.

TCRdb keeps only in-frame clones here, not all; method: immunoSEQ multiplex PCR. The table lists about 67,000 clones, 82% of them singletons. Germline CDR1 reads LNHDA; CDR2 reads SQIVND (reference sequence). The CDR3 spans 15 residues. With V trimmed by 5 bases and J by 5 bases, 7 bases remained unmatched. Sample: peripheral blood. This TCR came from a human donor in a cohort sampled during active COVID-19. The chain uses TRBV19 and TRBJ1-5; the match to TRBD1 covers 9 bases. The CDR3 loop reads CASSPPGTGYQPQHF. CDR3 sequence (DNA): TGTGCCAGTAGTCCTCCGGGGACAGGGTATCAGCCCCAGCATTTT.